One sample yielded the 8 T cell receptor beta chains listed below, sequenced in a study of T cells expressing NK-cell markers. TCRdb reprocessed the 5' RACE reads and reports one entry per CDR3 protein, with no DNA. The table for this sample gives more than 120,000 distinct CDR3 sequences. Sequenced input: blood T cells: a sorted CD56 or NKG2C T cell subset, CD4+ or CD8+ T cells, or bulk PBMC T cells (not recorded which). The receptor source for this set is a man aged 18-30 years in good health.

The rearrangement links TRBV6-1 to TRBJ2-1; TCRdb calls TRBD1, which cannot be checked without DNA. Germline CDR1 MNHNS, CDR2 SASEGT. The length of the CDR3 is 17 residues. The CDR3 sequence: CASSLTRTLPIQDEQFF.

The rearrangement links TRBV12-3 or TRBV12-4 to TRBJ2-3; the TCRdb call, TRBD2, lacks DNA for checking. The CDR3 totals 14 residues. The CDR3 reads CASSQALSTDTQYF.

The chain combines TRBV12-3 or TRBV12-4 with TRBJ2-2; TCRdb's assignment of TRBD2 cannot be checked, as there is no DNA. This CDR3 spans 12 amino acids. The CDR3 region is CASPPAAGELFF.

The chain recombines TRBV15 with TRBJ1-4. Germline-derived CDR1 and CDR2 are LNHNV and YYDKDF (reference sequence). This CDR3 is 15 amino acids long. This CDR3 reads CATSRTAPTNEKLFF.

The genes are TRBV6-1 and TRBJ2-1; TCRdb's D gene call, TRBD2, goes unchecked for lack of DNA. The CDR3 runs to 16 residues. Germline CDR1 MNHNS, CDR2 SASEGT. Here the CDR3 reads CASSGLRAGVANEQFF.

This rearrangement joins TRBV11-3 to TRBJ2-2; TCRdb gives TRBD2 as the D gene, but with no DNA this cannot be confirmed. The CDR3 has 15 residues. CDR1 and CDR2 (germline): SGHNT, YENEEA. The CDR3 is CASSLEDFKPGELFF.

The V gene is TRBV12-5, the J gene TRBJ2-5. Germline V gene sequence: CDR1 LGHNT, CDR2 FRNRAP. The CDR3 is 14 residues long. The CDR3 is CASGLVPPEETQYF.

The genes are TRBV4-2 and TRBJ2-7; the D call of TRBD1 rests on TCRdb alone, since no DNA is present to check it. The CDR3 has 12 residues. Germline-derived CDR1 and CDR2 are LGHNA and YNFKEQ. The CDR3 region is CASSQPDREQYF.